The sequence of this T cell receptor beta chain was determined in a study of a mutant IDH1 vaccine in newly diagnosed glioma (dated by TCRdb to the early 2020s). Context from the whole study: Eight vaccinations were administered to patients in weeks 1, 3, 5, 7, 11, 15, 19 and 23, corresponding to visits V03 through V10. Prior to enrollment, standard therapy consisting of radiotherapy alone, temozolomide alone, or radiochemotherapy with temozolomide had been administered to patients, with the combination being received by most patients. Longitudinal TCRB deep sequencing was performed for 25 to 30 treated patients wherever samples were available for exploratory analyses. Of the approximately 30 treated patients, around 62% were male and approximately 38% were female, and the mean age was 40.4 years. Vaccination was initiated 4-6 weeks after radiotherapy alone, or concurrently with temozolomide cycles in the chemotherapy-containing groups. Peripheral blood was drawn at six visits: V03 (baseline), V05, V07, V10, V12 and V13.

The study at large found these results: Availability determined which PBMC samples were chosen for TCRB deep sequencing. It was noted by the authors that analyses of patient blood samples could not be reproduced owing to sample limitations. No apparent relationship was observed between pseudoprogression and alterations in the top peripheral T cell clonotypes detected by TCRB sequencing. Across multiple MHC alleles, vaccine-induced immune responses were seen in around 93% of patients.

Concerning this clone itself: Its cognate antigen has yet to be identified. No much larger clone exists at a distance of one base, and base qualities are not known.

The time point label on this specimen signifies: week 5, during vaccination. Each vaccine dose was 300 ug of a 20-mer mutant IDH1 peptide in Montanide, given subcutaneously with topical imiquimod. All donors had newly diagnosed IDH1-mutant astrocytomas of WHO grade 3 or 4 that showed loss of nuclear ATRX. The samples were drawn from NOA16, a multicentre, single-arm, open-label phase I trial in Germany that tested a mutant IDH1 peptide vaccine in humans for the first time. Genomic DNA for TCRB sequencing was isolated from EDTA blood with the DNeasy Blood and Tissue Kit. The protocol used for the library was the immunoSEQ multiplex PCR assay. Following the manufacturer's protocol, the hsTCRB Kit was used to amplify rearranged TCR beta chain sequences. An Illumina MiSeq was used to sequence the TCRB libraries. Concerning the study's data processing: Demultiplexing, trimming and gene mapping were performed with the kit vendor's proprietary platform. The clones in this table, taken by TCRdb from immuneACCESS, are in-frame only. Not every clone is retained; where verified, under half of the shortfall comes from an unresolved V gene, and the cause of the rest is unknown. The V and J calls and clone size come from that table; D and trimming were worked out from the DNA. This sample holds 40,000 to 55,000 clones; approximately 78% were observed only once. Together, the top ten hold roughly 5% of the sample.

This sequence was found in a man in his forties or fifties with glioma. This specimen consisted of PBMCs, obtained from a glioma patient whose treatment included an IDH1 peptide vaccine.

CDR3 region: CASSPGQDSPLHF. Here is the DNA: TGTGCCAGCTCACCGGGACAAGATTCACCCCTCCACTTT. The chain is encoded by TRBV18 joined to TRBJ1-6; the best D guess is TRBD1, with 6 bases matching. Trimming costs V 3 bases and J 8 bases, and their ends lie 8 bases apart. The germline V gene yields KGHSH for CDR1 and LQKENI for CDR2. The CDR3 numbers 13 residues from cysteine through phenylalanine. CDR3 DNA only is kept here, 39 bases in frame from base 1. When the CDR3 is completed using the reference TRBV18 and TRBJ1-6 genes on either side, the full variable domain is NAGVMQNPRHLVRRRGQEARLRCSPMKGHSHVYWYRQLPEEGLKFMVYLQKENIIDESGMPKERFSAEFPKEGPSILRIQQVVRGDSAAYFCASSPGQDSPLHFGNGTRLTVT.